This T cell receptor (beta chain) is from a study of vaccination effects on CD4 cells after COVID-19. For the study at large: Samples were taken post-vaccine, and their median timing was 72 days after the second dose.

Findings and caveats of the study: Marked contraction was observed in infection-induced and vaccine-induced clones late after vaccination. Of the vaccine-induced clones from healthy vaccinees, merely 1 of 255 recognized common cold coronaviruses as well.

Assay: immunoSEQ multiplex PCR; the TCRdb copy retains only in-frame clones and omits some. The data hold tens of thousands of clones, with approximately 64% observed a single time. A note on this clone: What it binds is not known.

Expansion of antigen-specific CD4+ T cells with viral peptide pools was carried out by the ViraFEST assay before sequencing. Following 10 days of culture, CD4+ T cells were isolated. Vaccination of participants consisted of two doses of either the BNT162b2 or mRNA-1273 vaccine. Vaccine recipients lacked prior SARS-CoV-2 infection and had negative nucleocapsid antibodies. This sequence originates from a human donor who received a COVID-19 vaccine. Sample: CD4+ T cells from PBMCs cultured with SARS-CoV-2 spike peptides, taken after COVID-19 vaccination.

CDR3 residues: CAISESGGQGATYEQYF. CDR3 bases: TGTGCCATCAGTGAGAGTGGGGGACAGGGGGCAACCTACGAGCAGTACTTC. The chain combines TRBV10-3 with TRBJ2-7; 12 nucleotides agree with TRBD1. The CDR3 has 17 residues. Per germline, CDR1 ENHRY and CDR2 SYGVKD. The trim removed 2 bases at V and 2 bases at J, leaving 7 bases unmatched.